The present T cell receptor (beta chain) was sequenced within a study of technical replicates of blood from several donors. There are 15 residues in the CDR3. The ends were cut back, 1 base at V and 7 bases at J, with 14 bases in the middle. The V gene's germline CDR1 is SGHDT and CDR2 YYEEEE. Method: immunoSEQ multiplex PCR; TCRdb's copy keeps in-frame clones and lacks some. This repertoire shows 65,000 to 85,000 clones, about 98% found once; its top ten account for roughly 0.15%. This clonotype was obtained from a human donor in good health. The sequencing input was T cells isolated from PBMCs. V gene TRBV5-6 combines with J gene TRBJ2-2, with D possibly TRBD1 on 5 matching bases. The CDR3: CASSLRVQVIGELFF. DNA for the CDR3: TGTGCCAGCAGCTTGCGAGTACAGGTGATCGGGGAGCTGTTTTTT.